The present T cell receptor (beta chain) was sequenced within a study of Ad26.COV2.S vaccination and SARS-CoV-2 variants. CDR1 SGDLS and CDR2 YYNGEE come from the germline V gene. The CDR3 has 15 residues. Trimming took 2 bases from V and 3 from J, leaving 12 bases between them. Treatment described: some 20 received Ad26.COV2.S at low or high dose, single or two shots; several received placebo; per-sample allocation not given. Day 63 following the first vaccine or placebo injection was when the samples were taken. It was an adult aged 18-55 years in Boston who was the donor. Sequenced by immunoSEQ multiplex PCR; TCRdb stores in-frame clones only, minus some. This sample has about 480,000 clones; around 88% occur once, and the top ten carry roughly 13%.

This clonotype originated in a person between 18 and 59 years old who received the Ad26.COV2.S COVID-19 vaccine or a placebo. The chain has TRBV9 and TRBJ2-1; the D call may be TRBD1 or TRBD2 (5 bases each). This sample comprised peripheral blood, obtained in a trial of Ad26.COV2.S vaccine versus placebo. CDR3 region: CASSVGTQHYNEQFF. The CDR3 DNA reads as TGTGCCAGCAGCGTCGGGACCCAGCACTACAATGAGCAGTTCTTC.